This entry describes one TCR beta chain. The data derive from a study of CD8 T cells in Susac syndrome. Study details: There were Susac syndrome patients who were therapy-naive at blood draw, others on corticosteroids, and others on intravenous immunoglobulin alone.

CDR1 and CDR2 (germline): DFQATT, SNEGSKA (reference sequence). Between the trimmed V and J ends, which lost 5 bases and 5 bases, there was a span of 10 bases. The CDR3 consists of 12 residues. Reverse transcription used about 0.5 to 1 ug RNA and random hexamers. Amplification of TCR beta CDR3 used immunoSEQ multiplex PCR across 54 Vbeta and 13 Jbeta. TCRdb called the immunoSEQ multiplex PCR reads again in MiXCR, with one record for every CDR3 protein. The sample contains around 170,000 distinct CDR3 sequences, around 94% of which appear only once. The T cells that were sequenced for TCR beta were CD8+ and CD4+ cells from blood. While CD8+ and CD4+ T cells were isolated negatively, TEMRA cells were enriched by FACS.

This chain joins TRBV20-1 and TRBJ1-5; unclear D gene. This clonotype was sampled from a human donor with Susac syndrome. Sample: CD4+ T cells from PBMCs. CDR3 amino acids: CSAGYADQPQHF. CDR3 bases: TGCAGTGCTGGCTATGCCGATCAGCCCCAGCATTTT.